This T cell receptor (beta chain) was recovered during a study of T-cell memory formation after mild COVID-19. Barcoded TCR alpha and TCR beta cDNA libraries with UMIs came from 5'RACE using constant-segment primers. A single record per CDR3 protein comes from TCRdb applying MiXCR to the 5' RACE reads. Altogether about 270,000 distinct CDR3 sequences are present, roughly a sixth being singletons, with the ten largest covering around 23%. This clonotype was picked up many times. Sequenced sample: PBMCs or a T cell subset sorted from them (not recorded which). The clonotype originates from a man between 18 and 35 years old who had mild COVID-19 (a few samples of this study predate the infection). Cell type and time point are not known.

The CDR3, as DNA: TGTGCCAGCGGAGGACTAGCGGGGCCCTCGGGTGAGCAGTTCTTC. This encodes CASGGLAGPSGEQFF. This chain uses TRBV7-9 with TRBJ2-1; 12 bases fit TRBD2. After removal of 8 bases from V and 9 bases from J, the junction contained 11 bases not matched to a gene. This CDR3 is 15 amino acids long. From germline, CDR1 is SEHNR and CDR2 FQNEAQ (reference sequence).